This T cell receptor (beta chain) was sequenced during a study of OX40 agonist ivuxolimab in advanced cancers. Across the study: Three partial responders included one hepatocellular carcinoma patient and two cutaneous melanoma patients. General study findings and limits: Average numbers of expanded clones were greater in CD8+ T cells than in CD4+. At 0.1 to 3.0 mg/kg and by week 6, CD4+ and CD8+ T cells in the blood had expanded clonally.

Assay used: immunoSEQ multiplex PCR; TCRdb lists only in-frame clones, some missing. The sample shows fewer than 85,000 clones, roughly nine tenths of them seen only once. V shed 6 bases and J shed 14 bases, with 20 bases lying between them. CDR3 size: 14 residues. Per the germline V gene, CDR1 is MNHEY and CDR2 is SVGAGI. Comment on this clone: The antigen remains undetermined.

This sequence originates from an adult with an advanced solid tumor such as melanoma, head and neck, liver or kidney cancer. J is TRBJ1-6 and V is TRBV6-5; D uncertain. Sequencing used CD4+ or CD8+ T cells sorted from blood, obtained in a trial of the OX40 agonist ivuxolimab. CDR3 loop: CASSHLKVPEALHF. In DNA, the CDR3 is TGTGCCAGCAGCCACCTTAAAGTGCCAGAGGCCCTCCACTTT.